The present T cell receptor beta chain was sequenced within a study of cytomegalovirus exposure and HLA in healthy donors. Vbeta (60) and Jbeta (13) primers were used in the PCR. Measured with immunoSEQ multiplex PCR; TCRdb has only the in-frame clones, and not every one. Among about 140,000 clones listed, 82% were seen once. Study-wide results and caveats: Indistinguishable V segments, including TRBV6-2 and TRBV6-3, were excluded. A previous analysis found most TCR beta V segments productive roughly 87% or roughly 30% of the time. Looking again later, the authors saw that most CMV-associated TCR beta chains seemed HLA-restricted. Per a later analysis, about 15,000 TCR beta sequences showed association with HLA alleles at 0.05 false discovery rate.

The germline gives CDR1 SEHNR, CDR2 FQNEAQ (reference sequence). J gave up 2 bases and V 5 bases, and 9 bases lay outside the gene matches. The CDR3 spans 15 residues. Of note for this clone: Its antigen is unidentified.

This sequence originates from a male donor in good health and CMV-seronegative. This rearrangement joins TRBV7-9 to TRBJ2-7, with 7 bases fitting TRBD2. Material: PBMCs. The chain's CDR3 is CASSGGGRPAYEQYF. In DNA, the CDR3 is TGTGCCAGCAGCGGGGGAGGGAGACCTGCCTACGAGCAGTACTTC.